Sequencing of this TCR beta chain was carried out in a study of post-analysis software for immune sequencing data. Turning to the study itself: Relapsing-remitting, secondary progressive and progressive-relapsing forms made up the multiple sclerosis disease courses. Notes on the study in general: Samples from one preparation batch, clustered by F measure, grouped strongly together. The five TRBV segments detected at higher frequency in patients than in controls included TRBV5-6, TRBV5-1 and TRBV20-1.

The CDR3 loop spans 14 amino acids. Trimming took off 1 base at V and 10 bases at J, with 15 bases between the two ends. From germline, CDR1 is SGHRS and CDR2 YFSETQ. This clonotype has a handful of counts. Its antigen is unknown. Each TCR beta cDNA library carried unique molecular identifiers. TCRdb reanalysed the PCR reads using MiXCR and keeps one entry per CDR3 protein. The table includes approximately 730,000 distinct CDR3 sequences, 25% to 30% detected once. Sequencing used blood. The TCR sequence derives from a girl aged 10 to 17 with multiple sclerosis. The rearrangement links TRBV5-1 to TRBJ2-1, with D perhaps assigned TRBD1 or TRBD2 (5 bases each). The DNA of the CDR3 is TGCGCCAGCAGCTTGATGGGGCTAGCTTGGGAGCAGTTCTTC. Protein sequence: CASSLMGLAWEQFF.